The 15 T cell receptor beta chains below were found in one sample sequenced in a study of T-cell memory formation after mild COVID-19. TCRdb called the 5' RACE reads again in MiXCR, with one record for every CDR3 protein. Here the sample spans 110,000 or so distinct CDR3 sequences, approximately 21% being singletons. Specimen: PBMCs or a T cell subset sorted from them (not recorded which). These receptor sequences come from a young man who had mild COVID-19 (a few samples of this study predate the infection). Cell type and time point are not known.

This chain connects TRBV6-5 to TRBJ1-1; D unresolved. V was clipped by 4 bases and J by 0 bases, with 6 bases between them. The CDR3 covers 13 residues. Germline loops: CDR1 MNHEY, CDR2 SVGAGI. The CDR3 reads CASSFSLNTEAFF. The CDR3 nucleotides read TGTGCCAGCAGTTTTAGCTTGAACACTGAAGCTTTCTTT.

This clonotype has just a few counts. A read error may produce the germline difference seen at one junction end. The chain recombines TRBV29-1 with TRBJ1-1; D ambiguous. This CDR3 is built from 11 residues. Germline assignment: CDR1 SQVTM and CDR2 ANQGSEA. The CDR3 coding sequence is TGCAGCGTGGAAGGGAACACTGAAGCTTTCTTT. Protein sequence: CSVEGNTEAFF.

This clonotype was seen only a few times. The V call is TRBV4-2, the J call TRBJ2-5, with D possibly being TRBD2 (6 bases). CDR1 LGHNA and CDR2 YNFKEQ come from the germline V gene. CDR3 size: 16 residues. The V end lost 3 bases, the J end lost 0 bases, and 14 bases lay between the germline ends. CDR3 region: CASSHLGGGYQETQYF. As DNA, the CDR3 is TGTGCCAGCAGCCACCTGGGAGGAGGGTACCAAGAGACCCAGTACTTC.

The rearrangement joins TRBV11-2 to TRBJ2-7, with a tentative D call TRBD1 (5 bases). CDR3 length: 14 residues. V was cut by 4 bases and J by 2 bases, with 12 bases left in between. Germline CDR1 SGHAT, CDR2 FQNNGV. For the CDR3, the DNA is TGTGCCAGCAGCTCACCTTCACAGGCCTACGAGCAGTACTTC. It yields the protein CASSSPSQAYEQYF.

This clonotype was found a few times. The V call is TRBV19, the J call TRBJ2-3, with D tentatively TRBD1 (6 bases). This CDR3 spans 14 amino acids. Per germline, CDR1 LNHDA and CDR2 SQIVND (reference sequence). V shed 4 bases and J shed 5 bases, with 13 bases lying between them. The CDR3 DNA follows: TGTGCCAGTAGTACCTCCTCAGGGGTAGATACGCAGTATTTT. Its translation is CASSTSSGVDTQYF.

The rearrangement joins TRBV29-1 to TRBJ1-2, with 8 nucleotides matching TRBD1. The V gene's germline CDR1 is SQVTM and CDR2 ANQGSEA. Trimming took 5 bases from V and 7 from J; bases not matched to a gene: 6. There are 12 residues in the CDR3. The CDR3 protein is CSVIPGQVGYTF. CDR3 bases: TGCAGCGTTATTCCGGGACAGGTTGGCTACACCTTC.

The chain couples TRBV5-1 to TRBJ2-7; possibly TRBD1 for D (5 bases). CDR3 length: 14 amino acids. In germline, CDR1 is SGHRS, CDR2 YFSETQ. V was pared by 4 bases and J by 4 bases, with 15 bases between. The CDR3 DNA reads TGCGCCAGCAGCGTAGACAGTCTCTATTACGAGCAGTACGTC. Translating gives CASSVDSLYYEQYV.

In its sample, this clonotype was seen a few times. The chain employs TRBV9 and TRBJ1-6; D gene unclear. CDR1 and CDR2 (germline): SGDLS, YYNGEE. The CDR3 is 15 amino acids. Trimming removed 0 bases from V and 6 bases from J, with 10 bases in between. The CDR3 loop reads CASSVAWGSNSPLHF. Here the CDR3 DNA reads TGTGCCAGCAGCGTAGCGTGGGGTTCTAATTCACCCCTCCACTTT.

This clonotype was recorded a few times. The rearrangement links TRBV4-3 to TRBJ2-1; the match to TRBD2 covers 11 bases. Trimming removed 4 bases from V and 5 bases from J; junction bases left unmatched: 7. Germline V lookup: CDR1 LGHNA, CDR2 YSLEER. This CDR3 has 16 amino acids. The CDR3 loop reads CASSPELAGVDNEQFF. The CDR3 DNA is TGCGCCAGCAGCCCAGAACTAGCGGGGGTCGACAATGAGCAGTTCTTC.

The CDR3 DNA follows: TGTGCCAGCAGCCCTACCTCGACAACTAATGAAAAACTGTTTTTT. Its protein is CASSPTSTTNEKLFF. This chain joins TRBV7-9 and TRBJ1-4, with D hard to call. V lost 5 bases, J lost 0 bases, and 10 bases lay in between. The CDR3 is 15 amino acids. Germline lookup yields CDR1 SEHNR and CDR2 FQNEAQ (reference sequence).

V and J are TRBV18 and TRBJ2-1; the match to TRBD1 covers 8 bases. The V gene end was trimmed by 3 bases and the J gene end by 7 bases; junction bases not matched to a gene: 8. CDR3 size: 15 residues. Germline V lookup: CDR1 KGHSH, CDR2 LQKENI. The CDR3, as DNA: TGTGCCAGCTCACCCCGGGACAGGCCGGGTAATGAGCAGTTCTTC. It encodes CASSPRDRPGNEQFF.

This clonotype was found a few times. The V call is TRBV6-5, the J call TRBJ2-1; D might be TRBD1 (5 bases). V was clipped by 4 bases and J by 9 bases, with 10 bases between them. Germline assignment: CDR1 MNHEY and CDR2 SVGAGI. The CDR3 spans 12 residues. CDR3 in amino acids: CASSFQGTEQFF. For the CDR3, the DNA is TGTGCCAGCAGTTTTCAGGGTACTGAGCAGTTCTTC.

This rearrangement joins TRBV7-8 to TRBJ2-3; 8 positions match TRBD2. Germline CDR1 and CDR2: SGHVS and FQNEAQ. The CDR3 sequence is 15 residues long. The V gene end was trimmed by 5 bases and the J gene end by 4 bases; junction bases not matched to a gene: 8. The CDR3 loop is CASSPRTSRADTQYF. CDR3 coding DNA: TGTGCCAGCAGCCCACGGACTAGCCGGGCAGATACGCAGTATTTT.

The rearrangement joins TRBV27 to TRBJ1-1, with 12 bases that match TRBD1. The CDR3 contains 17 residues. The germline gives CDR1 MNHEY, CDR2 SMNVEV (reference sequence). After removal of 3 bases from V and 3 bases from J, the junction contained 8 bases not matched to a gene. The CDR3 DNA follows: TGTGCCAGCAGTTTGCTTCGGGACAGGGGGCTGGACACTGAAGCTTTCTTT. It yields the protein CASSLLRDRGLDTEAFF.

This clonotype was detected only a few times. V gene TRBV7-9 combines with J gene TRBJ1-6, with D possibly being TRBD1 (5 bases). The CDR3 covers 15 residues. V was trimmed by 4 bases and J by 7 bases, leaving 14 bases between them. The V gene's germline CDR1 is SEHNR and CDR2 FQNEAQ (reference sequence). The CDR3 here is CASSSAAGHNSPLHF. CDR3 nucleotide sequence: TGTGCCAGCAGCTCGGCGGCAGGGCACAATTCACCCCTCCACTTT. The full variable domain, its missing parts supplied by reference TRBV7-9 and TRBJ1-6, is DTGVSQNPRHKITKRGQNVTFRCDPISEHNRLYWYRQTLGQGPEFLTYFQNEAQLEKSRLLSDRFSAERPKGSFSTLEIQRTEQGDSAMYLCASSSAAGHNSPLHFGNGTRLTVT.